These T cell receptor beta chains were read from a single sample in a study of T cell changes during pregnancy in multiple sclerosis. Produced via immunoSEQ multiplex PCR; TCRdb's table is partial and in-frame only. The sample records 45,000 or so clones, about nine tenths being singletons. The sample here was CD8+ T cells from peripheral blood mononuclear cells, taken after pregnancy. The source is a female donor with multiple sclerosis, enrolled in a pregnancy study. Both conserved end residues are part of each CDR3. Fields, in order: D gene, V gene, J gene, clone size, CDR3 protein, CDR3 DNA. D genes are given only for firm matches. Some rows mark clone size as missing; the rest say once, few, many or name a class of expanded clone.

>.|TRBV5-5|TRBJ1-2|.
CASTYNLYGYTF
TGTGCCAGCACCTATAATCTCTATGGCTACACCTTC
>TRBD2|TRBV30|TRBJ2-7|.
CAWRLADYEQYF
TGTGCCTGGAGACTAGCGGACTACGAGCAGTACTTC
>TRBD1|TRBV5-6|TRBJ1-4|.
CASSLSPGTGGEKLFF
TGTGCCAGCAGCCTGTCCCCCGGGACAGGGGGAGAAAAACTGTTTTTT
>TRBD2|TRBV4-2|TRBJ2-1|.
CASSQAAGEYNEQFF
TGTGCCAGCAGCCAAGCTGCGGGAGAGTACAATGAGCAGTTCTTC
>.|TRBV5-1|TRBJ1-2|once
CASSLGDTSNYGYTF
TGCGCCAGCAGCTTGGGGGACACATCTAACTATGGCTACACCTTC
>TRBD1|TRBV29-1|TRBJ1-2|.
CSALTGLYYGYTF
TGCAGCGCTTTGACAGGGCTGTACTATGGCTACACCTTC
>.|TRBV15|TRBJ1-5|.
CATSRGAENQPQHF
TGTGCCACCAGCAGAGGGGCAGAGAATCAGCCCCAGCATTTT
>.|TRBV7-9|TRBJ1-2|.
CASSPRGGAHYGYTF
TGTGCCAGCAGCCCCCGGGGGGGCGCCCACTATGGCTACACCTTC
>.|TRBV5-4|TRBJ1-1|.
CASSWELQDRELNTEAFF
TGTGCCAGCAGCTGGGAGCTTCAGGACCGCGAGTTGAACACTGAAGCTTTCTTT
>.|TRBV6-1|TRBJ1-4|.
CASSEILTVAEKLFF
TGTGCCAGCAGTGAAATTCTTACAGTTGCCGAAAAACTGTTTTTT
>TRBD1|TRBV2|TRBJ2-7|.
CAGEDRENEQYF
TGTGCCGGAGAGGACAGGGAAAACGAGCAGTACTTC
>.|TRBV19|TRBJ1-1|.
CASSEGRLNTEAFF
TGTGCCTCCTCCGAAGGCAGGCTCAACACTGAAGCTTTCTTT
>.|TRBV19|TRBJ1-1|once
CASSPGGTNTEAFF
TGTGCCAGTAGTCCCGGAGGAACGAACACTGAAGCTTTCTTT
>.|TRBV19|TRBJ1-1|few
CASSIEGSEAFF
TGTGCCAGTAGTATAGAGGGCAGTGAAGCTTTCTTT
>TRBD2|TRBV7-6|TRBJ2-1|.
CASSLGWRELNNEQFF
TGTGCCAGCAGCTTAGGATGGCGGGAGTTGAACAATGAGCAGTTCTTC
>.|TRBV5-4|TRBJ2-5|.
CASSEEMMETQYF
TGTGCCAGCAGCGAGGAGATGATGGAGACCCAGTACTTC
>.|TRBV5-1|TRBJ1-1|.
CASSLGGQNTEAFF
TGCGCCAGCAGCTTGGGAGGACAGAACACTGAAGCTTTCTTT
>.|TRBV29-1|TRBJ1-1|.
CSARAGSNTEAFF
TGCAGCGCCCGGGCAGGGTCCAACACTGAAGCTTTCTTT
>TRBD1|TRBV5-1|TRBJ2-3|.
CASSSRTGSTDTQYF
TGCGCCAGCAGCTCCCGGACAGGGAGCACAGATACGCAGTATTTT
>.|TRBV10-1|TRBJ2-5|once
CASSEIPTSLLETQYF
TGCGCCAGCAGTGAGATCCCCACTAGTCTGTTGGAAACCCAGTACTTC
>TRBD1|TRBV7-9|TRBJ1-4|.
CASSLYRRGREKLFF
TGTGCCAGCAGCTTATACCGCAGGGGGCGAGAAAAACTGTTTTTT
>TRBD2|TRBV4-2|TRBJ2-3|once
CASSQFSGGDTDTQYF
TGTGCCAGCAGCCAATTCAGTGGGGGGGACACAGATACGCAGTATTTT
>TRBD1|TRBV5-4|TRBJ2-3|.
CASTPGTGHTDTQYF
TGTGCCAGCACCCCCGGGACAGGCCACACAGATACGCAGTATTTT
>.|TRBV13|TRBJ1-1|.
CASSDRRQKAFF
TGTGCCAGCAGCGACCGGCGACAGAAAGCTTTCTTT
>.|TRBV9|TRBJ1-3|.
CASSHRRSGNTIYF
TGTGCCAGCAGCCACAGAAGGTCTGGAAACACCATATATTTT
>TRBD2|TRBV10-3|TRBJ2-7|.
CAIRTGTSGYEQYF
TGTGCCATCAGAACCGGGACTAGCGGCTACGAGCAGTACTTC
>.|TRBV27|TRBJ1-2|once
CASSFRPSYGYTF
TGTGCCAGCAGTTTCAGGCCGTCCTATGGCTACACCTTC
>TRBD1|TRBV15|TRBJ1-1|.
CATRRTGTGEAPAEAFF
TGTGCCACCCGACGAACCGGGACAGGGGAAGCACCGGCTGAAGCTTTCTTT
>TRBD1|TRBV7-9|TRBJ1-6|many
CASSSSTGEPLHF
TGTGCCAGCAGCTCCTCTACAGGGGAACCCCTCCACTTT
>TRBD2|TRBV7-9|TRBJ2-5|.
CASRRGGLQETQYF
TGTGCCAGCAGACGGGGGGGGCTTCAAGAGACCCAGTACTTC
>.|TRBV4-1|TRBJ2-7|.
CASSQDALGQFYEQYF
TGCGCCAGCAGCCAAGACGCCCTCGGACAGTTTTACGAGCAGTACTTC
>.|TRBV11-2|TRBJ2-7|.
CASSLPVFYEQYF
TGTGCCAGCAGCCTCCCCGTTTTCTACGAGCAGTACTTC
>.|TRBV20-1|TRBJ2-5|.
CSAQGVETQYF
TGCAGTGCCCAAGGGGTAGAGACCCAGTACTTC
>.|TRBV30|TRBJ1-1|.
CAWSIYRNTEAFF
TGTGCCTGGTCCATTTACAGGAACACTGAAGCTTTCTTT
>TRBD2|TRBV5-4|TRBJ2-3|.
CASSFTSGGTSTDTQYF
TGTGCCAGCAGCTTTACCAGCGGGGGGACTAGCACAGATACGCAGTATTTT
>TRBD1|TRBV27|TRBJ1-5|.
CASSFRGQVQPQHF
TGTGCCAGCAGTTTCAGGGGGCAGGTTCAGCCCCAGCATTTT
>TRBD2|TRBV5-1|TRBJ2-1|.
CASSLLAQSSYNEQFF
TGCGCCAGCAGCTTACTAGCGCAAAGCTCCTACAATGAGCAGTTCTTC
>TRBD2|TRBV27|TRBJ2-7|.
CASSGTSESYEQYF
TGTGCCAGCAGTGGGACTAGCGAATCCTACGAGCAGTACTTC
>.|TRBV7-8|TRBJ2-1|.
CASTVGSGYNEQFF
TGTGCCAGCACCGTAGGTTCGGGGTACAATGAGCAGTTCTTC
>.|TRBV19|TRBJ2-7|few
CASSISPTDYEQYF
TGTGCCAGTAGTATATCACCGACAGACTACGAGCAGTACTTC
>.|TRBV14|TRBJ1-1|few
CASSQFPIQDTMNTEAFF
TGTGCCAGCAGCCAATTCCCCATCCAGGACACGATGAACACTGAAGCTTTCTTT
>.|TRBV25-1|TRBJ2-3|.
CASSEYGTAGPTDTQYF
TGTGCCAGCAGTGAATATGGTACAGCGGGCCCCACAGATACGCAGTATTTT
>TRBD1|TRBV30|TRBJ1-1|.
CASSGTGIFF
TGTGCCTCCTCCGGGACAGGAATTTTTTTT
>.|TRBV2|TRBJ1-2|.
CASRDRSYGYTF
TGTGCCAGCAGGGACAGAAGTTATGGCTACACCTTC
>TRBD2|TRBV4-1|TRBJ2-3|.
CASSQLTSGEDSRTDTQYF
TGCGCCAGCAGCCAGCTTACTAGCGGGGAGGATTCAAGGACAGATACGCAGTATTTT
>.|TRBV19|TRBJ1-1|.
CASSILSGGGTEAFF
TGTGCCAGTAGTATTTTATCGGGCGGGGGCACTGAAGCTTTCTTT
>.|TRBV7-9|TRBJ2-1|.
CASSLTGLHNEQFF
TGTGCCAGCAGCCTAACTGGACTCCACAATGAGCAGTTCTTC
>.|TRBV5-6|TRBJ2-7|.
CASSLMGAGEQYF
TGTGCCAGCAGCTTGATGGGGGCGGGCGAGCAGTACTTC
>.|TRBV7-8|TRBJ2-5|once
CASSPLQGMKTQYF
TGTGCCAGCAGCCCGCTACAGGGTATGAAGACCCAGTACTTC
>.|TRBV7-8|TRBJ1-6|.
CASSLRQVNSPLHF
TGTGCCAGCAGCTTACGACAGGTTAATTCACCCCTCCACTTT